The 6 T cell receptor beta chains given below trace back to one sample, sequenced in a study of T cells in Graves' hyperthyroidism and ophthalmopathy. Template material for amplifying TCR beta CDR3 regions consisted of RNA transcripts. The TCR CDR3 was amplified in a first-round RT-PCR using the HTBI primer set. TCRdb independently ran MiXCR on the multiplex PCR reads; one entry per CDR3 protein. The table records about 330,000 distinct CDR3 sequences, roughly 13% of them present only once. The sequenced sample consisted of blood. The receptors shown here come from a woman between 35 and 50 years old with Graves' ophthalmopathy.

This clonotype has ten or more counts. The chain links TRBV10-3 to TRBJ2-3; D unclear. V was shortened by 0 bases and J by 4 bases, with 8 bases between the two germline ends. Per germline, CDR1 ENHRY and CDR2 SYGVKD. CDR3 length equals 14 residues. The CDR3 here is CAISESTAADTQYF. DNA for the CDR3: TGTGCCATCAGTGAGTCGACGGCGGCAGATACGCAGTATTTT.

This chain joins TRBV7-9 and TRBJ2-7; 10 bases agree with TRBD1. The junction had 12 bases not matched to a gene; V was cut back by 4 bases and J by 6 bases. Looked up from germline, CDR1 is SEHNR and CDR2 is FQNEAQ (reference sequence). The CDR3 spans 16 residues. The CDR3, as DNA: TGTGCCAGCAGCTCAACCCTCGGGACAGGGGATCGCGAGCAGTACTTC. Protein: CASSSTLGTGDREQYF.

There are many counts of this clonotype. The chain carries TRBV27 and TRBJ1-2, with 7 bases aligning to TRBD1. The CDR3 runs 16 residues. Germline loops: CDR1 MNHEY, CDR2 SMNVEV (reference sequence). V shed 5 bases, J shed 4 bases, and the junction held 13 bases outside the gene matches. DNA of the CDR3: TGTGCCAGCAGTAGGGCTCAGAATACAGGGGTCTATGGCTACACCTTC. Protein: CASSRAQNTGVYGYTF.

This clonotype was seen many times. Relative to the germline gene, one junction end is altered; a read error may explain this. The rearrangement links TRBV6-1 to TRBJ2-2, with D possibly matching TRBD1 (6 bases). The CDR3 loop spans 15 amino acids. Germline V gene data show CDR1 as MNHNS and CDR2 as SASEGT. This chain's CDR3 is CASSTYRANIGELFF. Here the CDR3 DNA reads TGTGCCAGCAGCACCTACAGGGCGAACATCGGGGAGCTGTTTTTT.

This clonotype was detected many times. The rearrangement joins TRBV5-6 to TRBJ2-1; TRBD2 aligns across 14 bases. Trimming removed 4 bases from V and 7 bases from J; junction bases left unmatched: 4. The CDR3 spans 15 residues. In germline, CDR1 is SGHDT, CDR2 YYEEEE. Here the CDR3 DNA reads TGTGCCAGCAGCCGGGGACTAGCGGGAGAGAATGAGCAGTTCTTC. Translation: CASSRGLAGENEQFF. Complete variable domain (other parts from reference TRBV5-6 and TRBJ2-1): DAGVTQSPTHLIKTRGQQVTLRCSPKSGHDTVSWYQQALGQGPQFIFQYYEEEERQRGNFPDRFSGHQFPNYSSELNVNALLLGDSALYLCASSRGLAGENEQFFGPGTRLTVL.

The chain uses TRBV20-1 and TRBJ1-5; D is ambiguous. CDR1 is DFQATT and CDR2 is SNEGSKA in the germline V gene (reference sequence). Trimming cost V 0 bases and J 3 bases, with 9 bases left between them. CDR3 size: 14 residues. This chain's CDR3 is CSARDTEPNQPQHF. The CDR3 bases are TGCAGTGCTAGAGATACAGAACCCAATCAGCCCCAGCATTTT.